This entry concerns a single TCR beta chain. Its antigen is not identified. Per germline, CDR1 DFQATT and CDR2 SNEGSKA (reference sequence). The V end was cut by 4 bases, the J end by 7 bases, with 8 bases between. The CDR3 runs 11 residues. This specimen comes from a study of siplizumab effects on memory and regulatory T cells. The study, taken as a whole, reports: Contribution to the alloresponse seemed major for naive T cells, which also seemed more diverse than memory cells.

Repertoires were generated with immunoSEQ multiplex PCR, while TCRdb's copy carries only in-frame clones and drops some. This table holds roughly 100,000 clones, 90% to 95% found once. What was sequenced was CD4+ T cells sorted from blood. This sequence originates from a human donor in good health. The chain is built from TRBV20-1 and TRBJ2-1, with D unclear. CDR3: CSAIVRNEQFF. Here the CDR3 DNA reads TGCAGTGCTATAGTGCGGAATGAGCAGTTCTTC.